What follows are 12 T cell receptor beta chains derived from one specimen sequenced in a study of post-analysis software for immune sequencing data. The antigens these receptors bind are not known. Unique molecular identifiers were carried by the TCR beta cDNA libraries. From the PCR reads, TCRdb called clonotypes with MiXCR, one entry per CDR3 protein. The sample consists of under 900,000 distinct CDR3 sequences, 53% of them appearing once. Study-wide points: Five or six TRBV segments were significantly more frequent in patients than in controls. TRBV5-6, TRBV5-1 and TRBV20-1 were among these segments.

The specimen sequenced was blood. The source of these receptors is a girl aged 10-17 years with multiple sclerosis.

The chain has TRBV12-3 or TRBV12-4 and TRBJ1-1; D call uncertain. Trimming cost V 1 base and J 3 bases, with 6 bases left between them. The CDR3 runs to 13 residues. The CDR3: CASSLGLHTEAFF. Written as DNA, the CDR3 is TGTGCCAGCAGTTTAGGTCTTCACACTGAAGCTTTCTTT.

The J gene is TRBJ2-1, the V gene TRBV11-2, with no clear D. Germline V gene sequence: CDR1 SGHAT, CDR2 FQNNGV. The CDR3 totals 16 residues. V was shortened by 1 base and J by 3 bases, with 13 bases between the two germline ends. DNA for the CDR3: TGTGCCAGCAGCTTAGGTGGGATCACCGACTACAATGAGCAGTTCTTC. This codes for CASSLGGITDYNEQFF.

The rearrangement uses TRBV24-1 and TRBJ2-3, with no clear D. V was shortened by 5 bases and J by 0 bases, with 8 bases between the two germline ends. The CDR3 is made up of 14 amino acids. Germline V gene data show CDR1 as KGHDR and CDR2 as SFDVKD. For the CDR3, the DNA is TGTGCCACCAGTGGCAAGGTGAGCACAGATACGCAGTATTTT. It encodes CATSGKVSTDTQYF.

The J gene is TRBJ1-1, the V gene TRBV6-5, with 7 bases aligning to TRBD1. The CDR3 extends over 16 amino acids. Germline loops: CDR1 MNHEY, CDR2 SVGAGI. V was pared by 5 bases and J by 7 bases, with 16 bases of the junction left unmatched. This CDR3 reads CASSPNPGQNVFEAFF. CDR3 DNA: TGTGCCAGCAGTCCCAATCCGGGACAGAACGTATTTGAAGCTTTCTTT.

V and J are TRBV2 and TRBJ1-2, with a tentative D call TRBD1 (5 bases). Trimming stripped 5 bases from V and 1 base from J, with 8 bases between. Per the germline V gene, CDR1 is SNHLY and CDR2 is FYNNEI. The CDR3 runs 13 residues. CDR3 sequence reads: CASSRQNNYGYTF. Written as DNA, the CDR3 is TGTGCCAGCAGTCGACAGAATAACTATGGCTACACCTTC.

The rearrangement links TRBV20-1 to TRBJ2-3; tentatively, D is TRBD2 (5 bases). V lost 0 bases, J lost 9 bases, and 10 bases lay in between. Germline V gene lookup returns CDR1 DFQATT and CDR2 SNEGSKA (reference sequence). The length of the CDR3 is 12 residues. The CDR3 loop reads CSARDLPGTQYF. The CDR3 DNA is TGCAGTGCTAGAGATCTCCCGGGAACGCAGTATTTT.

This clonotype was picked up a small number of times. V usage is TRBV18 and J usage is TRBJ2-5, with a tentative D call TRBD1 (6 bases). The assigned J gene may be wrong: the sequence end matches TRBJ2-7 better. The CDR3 spans 14 residues. Germline V CDR1 and CDR2: KGHSH, LQKENI. In DNA form, the CDR3 reads TGTGCCAGCTCACCAGCCAGGGGTCAATACGAGCAGTACTTC. It translates to CASSPARGQYEQYF.

Only a few counts were recorded for this clonotype. The rearrangement links TRBV24-1 to TRBJ2-3; D perhaps matches TRBD1 (5 bases). Deletions cut 3 bases from V and 1 base from J, with 7 bases between. The CDR3 is 14 amino acids. The V gene's germline CDR1 is KGHDR and CDR2 SFDVKD. The CDR3 reads CATSDDRRTDTQYF. The CDR3 DNA reads as TGTGCCACCAGTGATGACAGACGCACAGATACGCAGTATTTT.

This rearrangement joins TRBV29-1 to TRBJ2-7; D is possibly TRBD2 (5 bases). Per the germline V gene, CDR1 is SQVTM and CDR2 is ANQGSEA. Deletions cut 4 bases from V and 5 bases from J, with 9 bases between. The CDR3 consists of 11 residues. CDR3 protein: CSVAIGNEQYF. CDR3 nucleotides: TGCAGCGTTGCAATCGGGAACGAGCAGTACTTC.

The chain joins TRBV5-1 to TRBJ2-1; D possibly corresponds to TRBD1 (5 bases). This CDR3 has 16 residues. Germline V gene lookup returns CDR1 SGHRS and CDR2 YFSETQ. V was pared by 2 bases and J by 6 bases, with 18 bases between. The CDR3 loop is CASSLEGAAFGNEQFF. Written as DNA, the CDR3 is TGCGCCAGCAGCTTAGAAGGGGCCGCCTTCGGCAATGAGCAGTTCTTC.

This chain links TRBV20-1 with TRBJ2-7; D is ambiguous. CDR1 is DFQATT, CDR2 SNEGSKA, per germline (reference sequence). This CDR3 is built from 14 residues. V was pared by 0 bases and J by 6 bases, with 15 bases between. The CDR3 region is CSAREEGLACEQYF. The CDR3 nucleotides are TGCAGTGCTAGAGAAGAAGGCCTGGCCTGCGAGCAGTACTTC.

In its sample, this clonotype was seen many times. The genes are TRBV5-1 and TRBJ2-1, with no clear D. Between the trimmed V and J ends, which lost 4 bases and 5 bases, there was a span of 10 bases. The CDR3 runs to 13 residues. CDR1 is SGHRS, CDR2 YFSETQ, per germline. CDR3 amino acids: CASSRSPDNEQFF. CDR3 nucleotides: TGCGCCAGCAGCAGGTCCCCAGACAATGAGCAGTTCTTC.